A selection of T cell receptor beta chains follows, all from one sample in a study of identical twins. TCRdb re-called the 5' RACE reads with MiXCR, one entry per CDR3 protein. The table shows nearly 650,000 distinct CDR3 sequences, with 7.1% occurring only once. These data also featured in a second study, about yellow fever vaccine responses in identical twins.

The source material was PBMCs. These receptors all come from a young woman in good health. CDR3s include the opening cysteine and the closing phenylalanine or tryptophan. The order of the fields is J gene, D gene, clone size, V gene, CDR3 protein, CDR3 DNA. The D gene is left open where the match is weak. The size entry is marked missing in some rows and otherwise reads once, few, many or a size class.

>TRBJ1-1|TRBD1|many|TRBV2
CASSEKGTGVATEAFF
TGTGCCAGCAGTGAAAAGGGGACAGGGGTGGCCACTGAAGCTTTCTTT
>TRBJ2-3|TRBD1|-|TRBV20-1
CSAKGQATDTQYF
TGCAGTGCCAAGGGACAGGCGACAGATACGCAGTATTTT
>TRBJ1-2|TRBD1|many|TRBV12-3/TRBV12-4
CASSPTGGAYYGYTF
TGTGCCAGCAGTCCTACAGGGGGCGCTTACTATGGCTACACCTTC
>TRBJ1-4|TRBD1|-|TRBV12-3/TRBV12-4
CASGRQGAGEKLFF
TGTGCCAGCGGCAGACAGGGGGCAGGGGAAAAACTGTTTTTT
>TRBJ2-7|TRBD1|many|TRBV10-3
CAISGGRTGASSYEQYF
TGTGCCATCAGTGGAGGCAGGACAGGGGCGTCATCCTACGAGCAGTACTTC
>TRBJ2-1|TRBD1|few|TRBV19
CASPRGQGYNEQFF
TGTGCCAGTCCTCGCGGACAGGGTTACAATGAGCAGTTCTTC
>TRBJ1-1|-|few|TRBV5-1
CASSLEGSHTEAFF
TGCGCCAGCAGCTTGGAAGGGTCTCACACTGAAGCTTTCTTT
>TRBJ2-1|-|-|TRBV29-1
CSVQDYQLYNEQFF
TGCAGCGTTCAGGACTACCAACTCTACAATGAGCAGTTCTTC
>TRBJ1-5|-|many|TRBV12-3/TRBV12-4
CASTTGWGANQPQHF
TGTGCCAGCACCACGGGATGGGGGGCCAATCAGCCCCAGCATTTT
>TRBJ1-3|-|-|TRBV5-1
CASSPRGGPGNTIYF
TGCGCCAGCAGCCCTCGGGGAGGGCCTGGAAACACCATATATTTT
>TRBJ1-1|-|few|TRBV12-3/TRBV12-4
CASSLELSRVGYTEAFF
TGTGCCAGCAGTTTAGAGTTGAGTAGGGTTGGATACACTGAAGCTTTCTTT
>TRBJ2-5|TRBD1|few|TRBV29-1
CSVGVPGQGDETQYF
TGCAGCGTAGGAGTTCCGGGACAGGGGGATGAGACCCAGTACTTC
>TRBJ2-5|-|many|TRBV20-1
CSARELLDQETQYF
TGCAGTGCTAGAGAGTTGCTAGACCAAGAGACCCAGTACTTC
>TRBJ2-1|TRBD2|many|TRBV12-3/TRBV12-4
CASRPSGGAVEQFF
TGTGCCAGCAGACCTAGCGGGGGGGCCGTTGAGCAGTTCTTC
>TRBJ1-2|-|few|TRBV20-1
CSAIEGFGYGYTF
TGCAGTGCTATTGAGGGGTTTGGGTATGGCTACACCTTC
>TRBJ1-4|-|few|TRBV7-9
CASSSPFYREKLFF
TGTGCCAGCAGCTCCCCCTTCTATCGTGAAAAACTGTTTTTT
>TRBJ2-3|-|-|TRBV5-1
CASSPLLGEKTDTQYF
TGCGCCAGCAGCCCCCTTCTGGGGGAGAAAACAGATACGCAGTATTTT
>TRBJ2-7|-|many|TRBV25-1
CASSEYGRGYEQYF
TGTGCCAGCAGTGAATATGGCAGGGGCTACGAGCAGTACTTC
>TRBJ1-1|TRBD1|many|TRBV7-9
CASTPEEGATEAFF
TGTGCCAGCACCCCGGAAGAGGGGGCGACTGAAGCTTTCTTT
>TRBJ2-3|-|-|TRBV20-1
CCARRPGLVASTDTQYF
TGCTGTGCTAGACGCCCCGGCCTTGTCGCTAGCACAGATACGCAGTATTTT
>TRBJ1-2|-|few|TRBV12-3/TRBV12-4
CASSNPEGSSYGYTF
TGTGCCAGCAGTAACCCCGAGGGTAGTAGCTATGGCTACACCTTC
>TRBJ1-2|-|many|TRBV2
CASSETLARDTYGYTF
TGTGCCAGCAGTGAAACCCTGGCCCGGGACACCTATGGCTACACCTTC
>TRBJ1-5|TRBD1|-|TRBV12-3/TRBV12-4
CASSRGRGNQPQHF
TGTGCCAGCAGTAGGGGGCGAGGCAATCAGCCCCAGCATTTT
>TRBJ2-7|TRBD2|few|TRBV7-2
CASSLRGGGRAYYEQYF
TGTGCCAGCAGCCTCCGCGGAGGCGGGAGGGCCTACTACGAGCAGTACTTC
>TRBJ2-7|TRBD1|-|TRBV18
CASSEGAPYEQYF
TGTGCCAGCTCCGAGGGGGCGCCCTACGAGCAGTACTTC
>TRBJ2-1|TRBD2|few|TRBV6-1
CASTLAGQGYNEQFF
TGTGCCAGCACCTTAGCGGGCCAGGGTTACAATGAGCAGTTCTTC
>TRBJ1-3|-|many|TRBV9
CASSVEMRNSGNTIYF
TGTGCCAGCAGCGTAGAGATGAGGAACTCTGGAAACACCATATATTTT
>TRBJ1-5|TRBD1|few|TRBV4-1
CASSPRDREIGYSNQPQHF
TGCGCCAGCAGCCCCCGGGACAGGGAGATCGGTTATAGCAATCAGCCCCAGCATTTT
>TRBJ2-3|-|-|TRBV24-1
CATSDAGGGTDTQYF
TGTGCCACCAGTGACGCCGGGGGCGGCACAGATACGCAGTATTTT
>TRBJ1-1|-|few|TRBV5-1
CASSKDVGNTEAFF
TGCGCCAGCAGCAAGGACGTGGGGAACACTGAAGCTTTCTTT
>TRBJ2-5|-|-|TRBV28
CASSLGRPGRETQYF
TGTGCCAGCAGTTTAGGCCGCCCGGGTCGGGAGACCCAGTACTTC
>TRBJ1-5|-|-|TRBV12-3/TRBV12-4
CASSFLGYNQPQHF
TGTGCCAGCAGTTTCCTGGGATACAATCAGCCCCAGCATTTT
>TRBJ1-4|-|-|TRBV27
CASSSGSRGEKLFF
TGTGCCAGCAGTTCTGGGAGTAGGGGTGAAAAACTGTTTTTT
>TRBJ2-5|-|few|TRBV5-1
CASSLGDRRVLETQYF
TGCGCCAGCAGCTTGGGCGACCGCCGGGTTTTAGAGACCCAGTACTTC
>TRBJ1-6|-|few|TRBV28
CASSDTGYNSPLHF
TGTGCCAGTAGTGACACAGGCTATAATTCACCCCTCCACTTT
>TRBJ2-7|TRBD1|few|TRBV5-1
CASAAAQGTYEQYF
TGCGCCAGCGCGGCGGCACAGGGGACCTACGAGCAGTACTTC